The entry below gives a single T cell receptor beta chain sequence along with its context. This specimen belongs to a study of blood T cell repertoires in COVID-19. Study-wide background: Samples of COVID-19 (acute and convalescent) were obtained from the United States, Italy and Spain.

The V and J ends lost 5 bases and 6 bases, in that order; junction bases with no gene match: 10. Germline V lookup: CDR1 LNHDA, CDR2 SQIVND (reference sequence). This CDR3 contains 15 residues. In the source study's methods: Amplification with reference gene primers provided the estimates of nucleated cell counts. Method: immunoSEQ multiplex PCR; TCRdb's copy keeps in-frame clones and lacks some. The DNA was the basis for D and trimming; V, J and clone size are from that table. The sample holds hundreds of thousands of clones, about 90% seen once. Sequencing was performed on peripheral blood. V is TRBV19 and J is TRBJ1-5; 7 bases fit TRBD1. The source of this sequence is a woman aged 50 to 65 who had recovered from COVID-19. CDR3 loop: CASSPSGQASQPQHF. The CDR3 DNA reads TGTGCCAGTAGTCCCTCAGGACAGGCGAGTCAGCCCCAGCATTTT. Supplemented by reference TRBV19 and TRBJ1-5, the full variable domain reads DGGITQSPKYLFRKEGQNVTLSCEQNLNHDAMYWYRQDPGQGLRLIYYSQIVNDFQKGDIAEGYSVSREKKESFPLTVTSAQKNPTAFYLCASSPSGQASQPQHFGDGTRLSIL.